This T cell receptor beta chain appears in the sequencing data of a study of cytotoxic CD8 clonotypes in ibrutinib-treated CLL. For the study at large: Per sample, productive templates averaged 255,043 and productive rearrangements averaged roughly 91,000.

The V segment lost 1 base and the J segment 1 base; nucleotides outside the gene matches: 7. CDR1 and CDR2 from the germline V gene are MGHRA and YSYEKL. This CDR3 comprises 17 residues. The study's findings and limits: Sustained-remission patients were sampled at different times than progressing patients were.

Around 2.2 micrograms of genomic DNA came from cryopreserved PBMCs for TCR beta libraries. Regarding this clone: Its cognate antigen is unknown.

Sequencing was performed with immunoSEQ multiplex PCR; in TCRdb, only in-frame clones are kept and a portion is missing. This repertoire shows 52,000 or so clones, nearly 55% found once; its top ten account for 20% to 30%. The chain combines TRBV4-1 with TRBJ1-5, with 7 bases identical to TRBD1. Here the sequenced sample was PBMCs, taken at disease progression, from a patient treated with ibrutinib. The sequence was collected from a human donor with chronic lymphocytic leukemia. The CDR3 region is CASSQVPQGESNQPQHF. Here the CDR3 DNA reads TGCGCCAGCAGCCAAGTACCTCAGGGGGAAAGCAATCAGCCCCAGCATTTT.